What follows are 21 T cell receptor beta chains derived from one specimen sequenced in a study of OX40 agonist ivuxolimab in advanced cancers. Produced via immunoSEQ multiplex PCR; TCRdb's table is partial and in-frame only. The sample has 65,000 to 95,000 clones, approximately 90% seen once; the top ten hold roughly 0.44%. The sequences come from CD4+ or CD8+ T cells sorted from blood, collected in a trial of the OX40 agonist ivuxolimab. Receptor source: an adult with an advanced solid tumor such as melanoma, head and neck, liver or kidney cancer.

The chain is built from TRBV5-1 and TRBJ2-7, with 7 nucleotides matching TRBD2. The V segment lost 4 bases and the J segment 4 bases; nucleotides outside the gene matches: 14. This CDR3 region has 16 residues. CDR1 is SGHRS, CDR2 YFSETQ, per germline. This CDR3 reads CASSLLPSGGVYEQYF. The CDR3 region has the DNA TGCGCCAGCAGCCTCCTTCCCTCTGGGGGGGTATACGAGCAGTACTTC. Complete variable domain (other parts from reference TRBV5-1 and TRBJ2-7): KAGVTQTPRYLIKTRGQQVTLSCSPISGHRSVSWYQQTPGQGLQFLFEYFSETQRNKGNFPGRFSGRQFSNSRSEMNVSTLELGDSALYLCASSLLPSGGVYEQYFGPGTRLTVT.

The rearrangement links TRBV4-2 to TRBJ2-3; D gene unclear. This CDR3 contains 16 residues. The germline V gene encodes CDR1 LGHNA and CDR2 YNFKEQ. V dropped 4 bases and J dropped 6 bases, with 20 bases sitting between them. Here the CDR3 DNA reads TGTGCCAGCAGCCCCGAGTTTAAGGGATTCCCGGATACGCAGTATTTT. This sequence encodes CASSPEFKGFPDTQYF.

The chain employs TRBV19 and TRBJ2-6; no clear D. The germline gives CDR1 LNHDA, CDR2 SQIVND (reference sequence). The CDR3 is 14 amino acids. V was clipped by 1 base and J by 0 bases, with 1 base between them. The DNA for the CDR3 is TGTGCCAGTAGTATAGGCTCTGGGGCCAACGTCCTGACTTTC. Encoded protein: CASSIGSGANVLTF.

The chain employs TRBV19 and TRBJ2-6, with 9 nucleotides matching TRBD1. The CDR3 runs to 18 residues. The trim removed 1 base at V and 4 bases at J, leaving 8 bases unmatched. Germline loops: CDR1 LNHDA, CDR2 SQIVND (reference sequence). Here the CDR3 DNA reads TGTGCCAGTAGTATAGGCCGGGACAGGGAGGACGGGGCCAACGTCCTGACTTTC. Protein: CASSIGRDREDGANVLTF.

The chain has TRBV6-1 and TRBJ1-3; possible D gene TRBD1, 6 bases. Trimming took off 8 bases at V and 1 base at J, with 12 bases between the two ends. Per germline, CDR1 MNHNS and CDR2 SASEGT. CDR3 length: 14 amino acids. The CDR3 nucleotides are TGTGCCAGCGGACCACAGGGATCTGGAAACACCATATATTTT. Protein product: CASGPQGSGNTIYF.

The V gene is TRBV5-4, the J gene TRBJ1-1, with D perhaps matching TRBD1 (5 bases). Between the trimmed V and J ends, which lost 3 bases and 6 bases, there was a span of 15 bases. From germline, CDR1 is SGHNT and CDR2 YYREEE (reference sequence). The CDR3 contains 14 residues. As DNA, the CDR3 is TGTGCCAGCAGCTCCGGGGGGTATGAGGCTGAAGCTTTCTTT. Translation gives CASSSGGYEAEAFF.

The chain employs TRBV7-9 and TRBJ2-2; 8 positions match TRBD2. The trim removed 2 bases at V and 4 bases at J, leaving 9 bases unmatched. CDR1 is SEHNR, CDR2 FQNEAQ, per germline (reference sequence). This CDR3 comprises 17 residues. For the CDR3, the DNA is TGTGCCAGCAGCTTATCCTCGGGGGGGCCGGTCACCGGGGAGCTGTTTTTT. As protein: CASSLSSGGPVTGELFF.

The V call is TRBV5-1, the J call TRBJ1-4; D is possibly TRBD1 (6 bases). Trimming pared 4 bases from V and 3 bases from J, leaving 16 bases between. CDR3 length equals 16 residues. CDR1 SGHRS and CDR2 YFSETQ come from the germline V gene. This CDR3 is CASSLWGDTSNEKLFF. DNA for the CDR3: TGCGCCAGCAGCCTCTGGGGGGACACCTCTAATGAAAAACTGTTTTTT.

The V and J genes are TRBV27 and TRBJ2-5; D unresolved. Germline V gene data show CDR1 as MNHEY and CDR2 as SMNVEV (reference sequence). Trimming pared 5 bases from V and 3 bases from J, leaving 13 bases between. The CDR3 covers 14 residues. Written as DNA, the CDR3 is TGTGCCAGCAGTGGCCTCCCTAGAGAAGAGACCCAGTACTTC. Its protein product is CASSGLPREETQYF.

In this sample, this clone turned up once. This rearrangement joins TRBV14 to TRBJ1-6; D not certain. V gave up 4 bases and J gave up 10 bases, with 11 bases separating them. The CDR3 sequence is 13 residues long. CDR1 is SGHDN and CDR2 is FVKESK in the germline V gene. The CDR3 loop reads CASSRNSASPLHF. As DNA, the CDR3 is TGTGCCAGCAGCCGAAACTCAGCATCACCCCTCCACTTT.

DNA of the CDR3: TGTGCCACTTCCCTTGCTGGGGCGGGCACCGGGGAGCTGTTTTTT. It specifies CATSLAGAGTGELFF. The chain couples TRBV10-3 to TRBJ2-2, with D perhaps assigned TRBD1 or TRBD2 (5 bases each). The CDR3 is 15 residues long. V dropped 10 bases and J dropped 4 bases, with 19 bases sitting between them. Germline V gene sequence: CDR1 ENHRY, CDR2 SYGVKD.

This clone was recorded only once. This rearrangement joins TRBV11-3 to TRBJ2-2; D remains ambiguous. V lost 4 bases and J lost 4, with 7 bases in between. CDR1 is SGHNT, CDR2 YENEEA, per germline. CDR3 length: 13 amino acids. The CDR3 here is CASSSTGTGELFF. The CDR3 coding sequence is TGTGCCAGCAGCTCCACGGGCACCGGGGAGCTGTTTTTT.

This chain uses TRBV20-1 with TRBJ2-7; D gene unclear. This CDR3 region has 10 residues. CDR1 DFQATT and CDR2 SNEGSKA come from the germline V gene (reference sequence). Trimming pared 1 base from V and 3 bases from J, leaving 1 base between. The DNA of the CDR3 is TGCAGTGCTAGAGTCTACGAGCAGTACTTC. Translating it yields CSARVYEQYF.

The chain has TRBV19 and TRBJ2-7, with 7 bases that match TRBD1. The CDR3 runs 14 residues. The germline V gene has CDR1 LNHDA and CDR2 SQIVND (reference sequence). V dropped 6 bases and J dropped 5; count of bases not matched to a gene: 10. CDR3 sequence reads: CASSPKGAADEQYF. The CDR3 nucleotides are TGTGCCAGTAGCCCCAAGGGGGCGGCAGACGAGCAGTACTTC.

The V gene is TRBV19, the J gene TRBJ2-5; a possible D gene is TRBD2 (5 bases). This CDR3 is 15 amino acids long. Germline-derived CDR1 and CDR2 are LNHDA and SQIVND (reference sequence). V lost 5 bases to trimming and J lost 4 bases, with 17 bases between them. The CDR3 is CASSLGSRGSETQYF. The CDR3 DNA reads TGTGCCAGTAGTTTGGGGTCTAGAGGGTCAGAGACCCAGTACTTC.

The chain recombines TRBV6-1 with TRBJ1-5; maybe TRBD1 (6 bases). V dropped 2 bases and J dropped 5 bases, with 13 bases sitting between them. Germline CDR1 is MNHNS and CDR2 is SASEGT. The CDR3 runs to 15 residues. The DNA of the CDR3 is TGTGCCAGCAGTGAAACGGCAGGGGATGATCAGCCCCAGCATTTT. It is translated as CASSETAGDDQPQHF.

The chain employs TRBV4-2 and TRBJ2-7; no clear D. The CDR3 length is 13 residues. Germline V gene sequence: CDR1 LGHNA, CDR2 YNFKEQ. Trimming stripped 4 bases from V and 2 bases from J, with 9 bases between. The CDR3 loop reads CASSRGVTYEQYF. DNA of the CDR3: TGTGCCAGCAGCCGTGGGGTAACCTACGAGCAGTACTTC.

The V gene is TRBV11-2, the J gene TRBJ2-7, with TRBD1 matching 8 bases. Trimming at V came to 5 bases and at J to 3 bases, leaving 3 bases not matched to a gene. The CDR3 is 13 amino acids. The germline V gene encodes CDR1 SGHAT and CDR2 FQNNGV. CDR3 sequence (DNA): TGTGCCAGCAGCCAGGACAGGGACTACGAGCAGTACTTC. Translation: CASSQDRDYEQYF. Supplemented by reference TRBV11-2 and TRBJ2-7, the full variable domain reads EAGVAQSPRYKIIEKRQSVAFWCNPISGHATLYWYQQILGQGPKLLIQFQNNGVVDDSQLPKDRFSAERLKGVDSTLKIQPAKLEDSAVYLCASSQDRDYEQYFGPGTRLTVT.

V and J are TRBV7-9 and TRBJ2-3; perhaps TRBD2 as D (5 bases). V was clipped by 2 bases and J by 2 bases, with 20 bases between them. CDR1 and CDR2 from the germline V gene are SEHNR and FQNEAQ (reference sequence). This CDR3 contains 18 residues. The DNA for the CDR3 is TGTGCCAGCAGCTTATACCGACTCACTAGTGGGGACACAGATACGCAGTATTTT. Encoded protein: CASSLYRLTSGDTDTQYF.

The chain carries TRBV19 and TRBJ2-2; tentative D call: TRBD2 (6 bases). Trimming left V 11 bases short and J 1 base short, with 14 bases between. Germline-derived CDR1 and CDR2 are LNHDA and SQIVND (reference sequence). CDR3 length equals 14 residues. The CDR3 reads CAAQAGWNTGELFF. In DNA, the CDR3 is TGTGCCGCTCAGGCGGGGTGGAACACCGGGGAGCTGTTTTTT.

The rearrangement uses TRBV7-9 and TRBJ2-7, with TRBD2 matching over 8 bases. Germline-derived CDR1 and CDR2 are SEHNR and FQNEAQ (reference sequence). After removal of 5 bases from V and 9 bases from J, the junction contained 18 bases not matched to a gene. CDR3 length equals 16 residues. Here the CDR3 reads CASSRPRGGEQTRQYF. Here the CDR3 DNA reads TGTGCCAGCAGCCGTCCCCGGGGGGGCGAACAAACACGGCAGTACTTC. The full variable domain, with the rest looked up from reference TRBV7-9 and TRBJ2-7, is DTGVSQNPRHKITKRGQNVTFRCDPISEHNRLYWYRQTLGQGPEFLTYFQNEAQLEKSRLLSDRFSAERPKGSFSTLEIQRTEQGDSAMYLCASSRPRGGEQTRQYFGPGTRLTVT.